These 17 T cell receptor beta chains came from one sample sequenced in a study of cytomegalovirus exposure and HLA in healthy donors. Researchers ran the PCR with 60 Vbeta and 13 Jbeta primers. Some clones are missing from TCRdb's copy, which holds only in-frame ones; the method was immunoSEQ multiplex PCR. The sample spans fewer than 130,000 clones; the ten largest clones claim around 0.59%. The sample was PBMCs. Source of these receptors: a man between 45 and 60 years old in good health and CMV-seronegative.

This CDR3 is CASSSPGLAGGVSYEQYF. CDR3 DNA sequence: TGTGCCAGCAGCTCACCGGGACTAGCGGGAGGCGTATCCTACGAGCAGTACTTC. This chain uses TRBV12-1 with TRBJ2-7; the table names TRBD2, a call not compared with the DNA. TRBV12-1 is a pseudogene. This CDR3 comprises 18 residues.

The chain carries TRBV4-3 and TRBJ2-7; possible D gene TRBD2, 6 bases. The CDR3 extends over 14 amino acids. Trimming stripped 5 bases from V and 2 bases from J, with 13 bases between. The germline V gene has CDR1 LGHNA and CDR2 YSLEER. The CDR3 region has the DNA TGCGCCAGCAGCGCGGGGACCGGACCCTACGAGCAGTACTTC. It codes for CASSAGTGPYEQYF.

The gene calls are TRBV11-2 and TRBJ2-4; 11 nucleotides align to TRBD1. CDR3 size: 15 residues. Germline V gene data show CDR1 as SGHAT and CDR2 as FQNNGV. The V and J ends lost 2 bases and 7 bases, in that order; junction bases with no gene match: 4. This CDR3 is CASSLPGTGGNIQYF. Written as DNA, the CDR3 is TGTGCCAGCAGCTTACCCGGGACAGGGGGGAACATTCAGTACTTC.

This chain uses TRBV7-2 with TRBJ1-6; unclear D gene. This CDR3 has 15 amino acids. Trimming left V 3 bases short and J 3 bases short, with 9 bases between. Germline V gene sequence: CDR1 SGHTA, CDR2 FQGNSA. Here the CDR3 DNA reads TGTGCCAGCAGCTTCACGCCAGGCTATAATTCACCCCTCCACTTT. The encoded protein is CASSFTPGYNSPLHF.

The chain employs TRBV5-1 and TRBJ1-4; D remains unclear. The V end lost 0 bases, the J end lost 4 bases, and 4 bases lay between the germline ends. This CDR3 region has 13 residues. Germline CDR1 SGHRS, CDR2 YFSETQ. CDR3 sequence (DNA): TGCGCCAGCAGCTTGGACAGTAATGAAAAACTGTTTTTT. Translated: CASSLDSNEKLFF. Full variable domain (rest looked up from reference TRBV5-1 and TRBJ1-4): KAGVTQTPRYLIKTRGQQVTLSCSPISGHRSVSWYQQTPGQGLQFLFEYFSETQRNKGNFPGRFSGRQFSNSRSEMNVSTLELGDSALYLCASSLDSNEKLFFGSGTQLSVL.

V and J are TRBV27 and TRBJ2-7, with D hard to call. Germline V CDR1 and CDR2: MNHEY, SMNVEV (reference sequence). The CDR3 totals 14 residues. V lost 6 bases and J 0 bases, leaving 12 bases between the germline ends. In nucleotides, the CDR3 is TGTGCCAGCAGCATGGTGCCGAGCTCCTACGAGCAGTACTTC. This codes for CASSMVPSSYEQYF.

CDR3 protein: CASSFGTAFYNEQFF. As DNA, the CDR3 is TGCGCCAGCAGCTTCGGGACAGCTTTTTACAATGAGCAGTTCTTC. The chain couples TRBV5-1 to TRBJ2-1, with 7 bases that match TRBD1. Germline V gives CDR1 SGHRS, CDR2 YFSETQ. The ends lost 2 bases at V and 4 bases at J; junction bases unmatched: 6. This CDR3 has 15 amino acids.

The J gene is TRBJ1-1, the V gene TRBV4-1; D is unclear. V was cut by 6 bases and J by 3 bases, with 17 bases left in between. The CDR3 is 15 residues long. Looked up from germline, CDR1 is MGHRA and CDR2 is YSYEKL. CDR3 in amino acids: CASSLGNWGDTEAFF. Here the CDR3 DNA reads TGCGCCAGCAGTTTGGGAAATTGGGGAGACACTGAAGCTTTCTTT.

V is TRBV2 and J is TRBJ2-1; TRBD1 agrees at 10 bases. V trimming: 6 bases; J trimming: 1 base; junction bases outside the gene matches: 3. The CDR3 extends over 15 amino acids. Germline V lookup: CDR1 SNHLY, CDR2 FYNNEI. CDR3 residues: CASSKDRGSYNEQFF. The CDR3 region has the DNA TGTGCCAGCAGCAAGGACAGGGGGTCCTACAATGAGCAGTTCTTC.

The chain has TRBV11-2 and TRBJ1-2; 7 positions agree with TRBD1. The CDR3 runs to 13 residues. Germline CDR1 and CDR2: SGHAT and FQNNGV. Germline trimming cut 7 bases from V and 12 bases from J; bases unmatched to any gene: 14. In DNA, the CDR3 is TGTGCCAGCAACCACGTTACAGGGGCCTTGCACACCTTC. Its protein product is CASNHVTGALHTF.

The chain employs TRBV18 and TRBJ2-5, with D possibly TRBD2 on 5 matching bases. With 3 bases removed from V and 0 bases from J, the gap between germline ends came to 14 bases. The CDR3 extends over 16 amino acids. Germline V gene lookup returns CDR1 KGHSH and CDR2 LQKENI. In DNA form, the CDR3 reads TGTGCCAGCTCACCCCCCGAGACTACGTACCAAGAGACCCAGTACTTC. It translates to CASSPPETTYQETQYF. The full variable domain, its missing parts supplied by reference TRBV18 and TRBJ2-5, is NAGVMQNPRHLVRRRGQEARLRCSPMKGHSHVYWYRQLPEEGLKFMVYLQKENIIDESGMPKERFSAEFPKEGPSILRIQQVVRGDSAAYFCASSPPETTYQETQYFGPGTRLLVL.

This chain connects TRBV5-6 to TRBJ2-7, with a tentative D call TRBD1 (6 bases). Germline V CDR1 and CDR2: SGHDT, YYEEEE. V was cut by 0 bases and J by 5 bases, with 12 bases left in between. This CDR3 contains 14 residues. CDR3 in amino acids: CASSLVGGLNEQYF. The CDR3 DNA sequence: TGTGCCAGCAGCTTGGTAGGGGGATTAAACGAGCAGTACTTC.

This chain links TRBV4-3 with TRBJ1-1; no clear D. Germline V gives CDR1 LGHNA, CDR2 YSLEER. The CDR3 is 15 amino acids. Trimming removed 2 bases from V and 4 bases from J, with 14 bases in between. DNA for the CDR3: TGCGCCAGCAGCCAACAATTGCTGGCGGGCACTGAAGCTTTCTTT. Translating it yields CASSQQLLAGTEAFF.

CDR3 amino acids: CASSTQGPTVRGYEQYF. The CDR3 nucleotides are TGTGCCAGCAGCACACAGGGCCCGACTGTTCGAGGGTACGAGCAGTACTTC. The chain has TRBV7-8 and TRBJ2-7; possibly TRBD1 for D (6 bases). This CDR3 comprises 17 residues. Germline-derived CDR1 and CDR2 are SGHVS and FQNEAQ. V shed 5 bases and J shed 4 bases, with 24 bases lying between them. Together with reference TRBV7-8 and TRBJ2-7, the CDR3 gives the full variable domain: GAGVSQSPRYKVAKRGQDVALRCDPISGHVSLFWYQQALGQGPEFLTYFQNEAQLDKSGLPSDRFFAERPEGSVSTLKIQRTQQEDSAVYLCASSTQGPTVRGYEQYFGPGTRLTVT.

The V gene is TRBV5-4, the J gene TRBJ1-2; D perhaps matches TRBD1 (5 bases). The CDR3 consists of 13 residues. The germline gives CDR1 SGHNT, CDR2 YYREEE (reference sequence). The V end was cut by 2 bases, the J end by 9 bases, with 14 bases between. As DNA, the CDR3 is TGTGCCAGCAGCTTAGGCTCGACAGTAAGCTACACCTTC. This codes for CASSLGSTVSYTF. The full variable domain, in which reference TRBV5-4 and TRBJ1-2 provide the parts outside the CDR3, is ETGVTQSPTHLIKTRGQQVTLRCSSQSGHNTVSWYQQALGQGPQFIFQYYREEENGRGNFPPRFSGLQFPNYSSELNVNALELDDSALYLCASSLGSTVSYTFGSGTRLTVV.

The J gene is TRBJ1-6, the V gene TRBV2, with D unclear. This CDR3 is built from 13 residues. The germline V and J ends were trimmed by 5 bases and 8 bases, with 10 bases remaining between them. From germline, CDR1 is SNHLY and CDR2 FYNNEI. CDR3 region: CASSKEEDSPLHF. The DNA of the CDR3 is TGTGCCAGCAGTAAGGAGGAGGATTCACCCCTCCACTTT. The variable domain in full, completed from reference TRBV2 and TRBJ1-6, reads EPEVTQTPSHQVTQMGQEVILRCVPISNHLYFYWYRQILGQKVEFLVSFYNNEISEKSEIFDDQFSVERPDGSNFTLKIRSTKLEDSAMYFCASSKEEDSPLHFGNGTRLTVT.

This sequence joins TRBV7-8 and TRBJ2-2; tentative D call: TRBD2 (6 bases). Germline V gene lookup returns CDR1 SGHVS and CDR2 FQNEAQ. This CDR3 is 15 amino acids long. With 4 bases removed from V and 4 bases from J, the gap between germline ends came to 13 bases. CDR3 sequence reads: CASSSFGGGTGELFF. The CDR3 DNA reads TGTGCCAGCAGCTCTTTCGGGGGAGGCACCGGGGAGCTGTTTTTT. The whole variable domain, remainder taken from reference TRBV7-8 and TRBJ2-2, is GAGVSQSPRYKVAKRGQDVALRCDPISGHVSLFWYQQALGQGPEFLTYFQNEAQLDKSGLPSDRFFAERPEGSVSTLKIQRTQQEDSAVYLCASSSFGGGTGELFFGEGSRLTVL.